The 7 T cell receptor beta chains presented below share a single source sample, sequenced in a study of blood T cell repertoires in COVID-19 (dated by TCRdb to the early 2020s). Receptors were amplified or captured by the immunoSEQ multiplex PCR assay. Here the immuneACCESS table is served through TCRdb, limited to in-frame sequences with V and J called. Missing clones are a known gap in these copies; in checked studies unresolved V genes cover under half, and the rest lacks a known reason. The sample table shows 150,000 to 200,000 clones, and about 89% are seen once. Roughly 3% of the sample belongs to the ten largest clones. The sequencing input was peripheral blood. These receptors all stem from a man aged 65 to 85 with acute or convalescent COVID-19.

This chain links TRBV5-8 with TRBJ2-3; 8 bases map to TRBD1. The trim removed 4 bases at V and 6 bases at J, leaving 10 bases unmatched. The CDR3 contains 15 residues. In germline, CDR1 is SGHTS, CDR2 YDEGEE. CDR3 bases: TGTGCCAGCAGCCTTCCGACAGGGGTGGTGGATACGCAGTATTTT. It specifies CASSLPTGVVDTQYF.

The chain is built from TRBV10-1 and TRBJ2-7, with 7 bases identical to TRBD2. This CDR3 has 14 amino acids. Per germline, CDR1 WNHNN and CDR2 SYGVQD (reference sequence). Trimming at V came to 3 bases and at J to 3 bases, leaving 5 bases not matched to a gene. The CDR3 spells CASSEASGVYEQYF. The CDR3, as DNA: TGCGCCAGCAGTGAAGCTAGCGGAGTCTACGAGCAGTACTTC.

CDR3 nucleotide sequence: TGTGCCAGCAGTTTCCCCCCGGACAGGGATTATAGCAATCAGCCCCAGCATTTT. Translated, it gives CASSFPPDRDYSNQPQHF. The chain carries TRBV28 and TRBJ1-5; 8 positions agree with TRBD1. The V and J ends lost 3 bases and 0 bases, in that order; junction bases with no gene match: 10. Germline loops: CDR1 MDHEN, CDR2 SYDVKM. The CDR3 has 18 residues.

The chain employs TRBV28 and TRBJ1-1; perhaps TRBD1 as D (5 bases). The germline CDR1 and CDR2 sequences are MDHEN and SYDVKM. Trimming left V 3 bases short and J 2 bases short, with 13 bases between. This CDR3 is 15 amino acids long. CDR3 amino acids: CASSLEGLENTEAFF. In DNA, the CDR3 is TGTGCCAGCAGTTTGGAGGGGCTGGAAAACACTGAAGCTTTCTTT.

The genes are TRBV6-6 and TRBJ1-2, with D hard to call. The CDR3 extends over 11 amino acids. V lost 7 bases and J lost 4, with 7 bases in between. Germline CDR1 and CDR2: MNHNY and SVGAGI (reference sequence). CDR3 sequence: CASNPGYGYTF. CDR3 nucleotide sequence: TGTGCCAGCAATCCAGGCTATGGCTACACCTTC.

This clone was recorded only once. V is TRBV24-1 and J is TRBJ1-2; D gene ambiguous. CDR1 is KGHDR, CDR2 SFDVKD, per germline. The V end was cut by 3 bases, the J end by 3 bases, with 10 bases between. There are 14 residues in the CDR3. The CDR3 DNA follows: TGTGCCACCAGTGATCCCGGTCCTGACTATGGCTACACCTTC. Translated: CATSDPGPDYGYTF.

The gene calls are TRBV6-2 or TRBV6-3 and TRBJ1-5; TRBD1 matches 10 bases. V dropped 3 bases and J dropped 5; count of bases not matched to a gene: 7. The CDR3 sequence is 16 residues long. Germline V gene data show CDR1 as MNHEY and CDR2 as SVGEGT. As DNA, the CDR3 is TGTGCCAGCAGTTATCGCTTGGACAGGGGGGATCAGCCCCAGCATTTT. The encoded protein is CASSYRLDRGDQPQHF.